This record covers a single T cell receptor (beta chain). What antigen it recognizes has not been identified. Nothing much larger sits one base from this clone, and base qualities are not available. TCR CDR3 regions were amplified from genomic DNA by multiplex PCR using the deep immunoSEQ assay. Extracted genomic DNA from each cell subset was spread evenly across all wells of several immunoSEQ 96-well plates, with each plate serving as a replicate. For sorted subsets, roughly 190 ng of genomic DNA, equivalent to about 30,000 T cell genomes, went into each replicate PCR. Purified libraries were quantified with a Qubit 3.0 fluorometer, sized on a Bioanalyzer 2100, and re-quantified with the KAPA Library Quantification kit. Each immunoSEQ 96-well plate was sequenced on its own single-read 150-cycle Illumina NextSeq 550 flow cell. Per the source publication's procedure: Because the immunoSEQ output included only junctional sequences and no quality scores, the filtering could not be the same as the filtering used for full-length reads. Sequences were annotated with PyIR, a Python wrapper for IgBLAST v1.9, using IMGT germline references to assign V/J genes and CDR3. Any read was removed if the V/J assignment was weak (E-value above 1e-6), the CDR3 was missing, or the read contained stop codons, out-of-frame junctions, or ambiguous translated residues. V3J clonotypes were defined as sequences sharing the same inferred V gene, J gene, and CDR3 amino acid sequence. To compute the percentage overlap between repertoires, the number of shared unique clonotypes was divided by the size of the smaller repertoire. Richness of each repertoire was evaluated using RTK rarefaction, the Chao1 estimator, and Recon v2.1 estimates of unobserved clonotypes. Generation probabilities were computed with OLGA for all TCRbeta clonotypes obtained by the gDNA method from four donors. TCRdb provides this immuneACCESS table in a form limited to in-frame rearrangements. Some clones are lacking; in checked studies, under half of them reflect an unresolved V gene, and why the rest are absent is not known. For V, J and clone size, that table is used; D and trimming come from the DNA. The sample contains 230,000 or so clones, under 80% of them found a single time. The biggest ten clones account for approximately 12% of the sample.

The sample comes from a study of shared clonotypes between healthy human individuals (dated by TCRdb to the early 2020s). About the investigation overall: A couple of women and a few men aged 18 to 49 years were included in the cohort. For each donor, CD4 naive and CD4 memory were each given three plates, CD8 naive was given two plates, and CD8 memory was given one plate. Blood TCR repertoires of a handful of healthy adults were deeply sequenced to estimate repertoire size and the extent of clonotype sharing between individuals. To increase sequencing depth and limit assay-specific biases, TCR repertoire library preparation and sequencing were carried out by different laboratories using diverse techniques. Per donor, leukapheresis produced somewhere between about 0.94 and 8.9 billion PBMCs.

CDR3 length: 14 amino acids, cysteine to phenylalanine. CDR3 DNA is the only sequence kept; it has 42 bases, read in frame from the first base. CDR1 and CDR2, looked up from the germline V gene, are SGDLS and YYNGEE. Trimming removed 0 bases from V and 5 bases from J; the gene matches leave 5 bases unexplained. The donors were healthy, HIV-negative adults who had no recently reported acute infections or vaccinations. Only Caucasian adults living in Nashville, Tennessee, USA were represented among the donors. Magnetic negative selection was used to enrich CD4+ T cells, after which naive cells were positively selected on CD45RA and the negative fraction became the memory subset. Blood was collected by leukapheresis, and PBMCs were isolated by Ficoll-Histopaque density gradient centrifugation and then cryopreserved in liquid nitrogen vapor phase. Analytical flow cytometry was used to check the purity and quantity of each magnetically sorted T cell population. Genomic DNA was isolated from every sorted fraction and measured by UV absorbance on a Nanodrop 2000c.

Results the study describes overall, beyond this receptor: Larger estimated clonotype richness was generally found for naive subsets than for memory subsets. The small number of donors limited the genetic and exposure-history diversity represented. Sharing across several donors was observed for 5% to 6.5% of naive CD4, about 4% of naive CD8, 2.3% of memory CD4, and about 0.4% of memory CD8 clonotypes. Higher generation probabilities were observed for clonotypes shared by all four sorted-subset donors than for non-shared clonotypes. Only blood was sampled, and tissue TCR repertoires likely differ from those in blood. Based on pairwise subsampling, the degree of clonotype sharing among donors was expected to be affected by sequencing depth. Incomplete sequencing was indicated by rarefaction of sorted-subset datasets, despite the large sequencing depth.

Sequencing was performed on memory CD4+ T cells sorted from blood. This specimen's cell subset or site label, per the study, means: CD45RA-negative fraction. The chain is made from TRBV9 and TRBJ2-7; TRBD1 matches 7 bases in the middle. The TCR was taken from a man younger than 45 in good health. The nucleotide sequence reads as follows: TGTGCCAGCAGCGTAGGACAGGGTGCGGACGAGCAGTACTTC. This sequence encodes CASSVGQGADEQYF. The entire variable domain, with the stretches around the CDR3 drawn from the reference TRBV9 and TRBJ2-7 proteins, is DSGVTQTPKHLITATGQRVTLRCSPRSGDLSVYWYQQSLDQGLQFLIQYYNGEERAKGNILERFSAQQFPDLHSELNLSSLELGDSALYFCASSVGQGADEQYFGPGTRLTVT.